This passage covers 2 T cell receptor beta chains from one sample sequenced in a study of Graves' ophthalmopathy and Graves' hyperthyroidism. RNA transcripts were the source from which TCR beta CDR3 regions were amplified. Investigators did first-round RT-PCR with HTBI primers, then second-round multiplex PCR. TCRdb re-called the multiplex PCR reads through MiXCR, storing one row per CDR3 protein. The sample contains 500,000 to 700,000 distinct CDR3 sequences, under 45% of which appear only once. The sample was peripheral blood or thyroid tissue (not recorded which). These TCRs come from an adult man with Graves' hyperthyroidism.

Points on this clonotype: The junction and the germline gene differ at one end; a read error may be behind it. V usage is TRBV12-3 or TRBV12-4 and J usage is TRBJ1-2, with unresolved D. CDR3 length: 13 amino acids. The CDR3 DNA sequence: TGTGCCAGCAGTTTGGACCGCGACTATGGCCACACCTTC. Amino acid sequence: CASSLDRDYGHTF.

This chain joins TRBV12-3 or TRBV12-4 and TRBJ1-1; a weak D match, TRBD1 (6 bases). The CDR3 sequence is 11 residues long. V lost 6 bases and J 7 bases, leaving 9 bases between the germline ends. CDR3: CASRGRGEAFF. In DNA form, the CDR3 reads TGTGCCAGCAGAGGCAGGGGTGAAGCTTTCTTT.